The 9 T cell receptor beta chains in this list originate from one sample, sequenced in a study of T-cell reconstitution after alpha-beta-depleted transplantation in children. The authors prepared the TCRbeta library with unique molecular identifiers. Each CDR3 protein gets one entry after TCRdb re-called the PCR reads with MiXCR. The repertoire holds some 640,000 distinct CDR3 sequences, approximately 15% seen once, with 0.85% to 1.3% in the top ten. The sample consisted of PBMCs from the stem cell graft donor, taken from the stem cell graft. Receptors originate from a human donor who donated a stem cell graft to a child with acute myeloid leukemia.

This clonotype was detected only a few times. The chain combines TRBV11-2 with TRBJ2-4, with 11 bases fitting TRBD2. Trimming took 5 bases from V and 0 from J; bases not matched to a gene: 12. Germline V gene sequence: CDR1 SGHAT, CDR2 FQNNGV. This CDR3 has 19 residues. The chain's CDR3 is CASSPRSSGGSLAKNIQYF. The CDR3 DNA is TGTGCCAGCAGCCCTCGGTCTAGCGGGGGGTCCCTAGCCAAAAACATTCAGTACTTC.

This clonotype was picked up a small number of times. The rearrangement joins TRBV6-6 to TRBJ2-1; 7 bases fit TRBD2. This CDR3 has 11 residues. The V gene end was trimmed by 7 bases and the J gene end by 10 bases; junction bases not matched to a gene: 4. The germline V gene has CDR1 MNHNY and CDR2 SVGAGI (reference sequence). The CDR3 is CASIWGGEQFF. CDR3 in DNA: TGTGCCAGCATCTGGGGGGGGGAGCAGTTCTTC.

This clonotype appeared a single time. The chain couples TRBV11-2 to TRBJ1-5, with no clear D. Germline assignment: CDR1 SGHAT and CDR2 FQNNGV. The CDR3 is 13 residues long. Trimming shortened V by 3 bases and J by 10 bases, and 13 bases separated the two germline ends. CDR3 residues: CASSLVTTGPQHF. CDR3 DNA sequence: TGTGCCAGCAGCTTGGTTACTACGGGACCCCAGCATTTT.

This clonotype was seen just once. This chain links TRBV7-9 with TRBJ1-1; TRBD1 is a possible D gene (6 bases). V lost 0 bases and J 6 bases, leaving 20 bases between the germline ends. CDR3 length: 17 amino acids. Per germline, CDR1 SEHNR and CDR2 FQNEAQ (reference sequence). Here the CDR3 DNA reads TGTGCCAGCAGCTTAGCGCTAAAGGGACACTCGTCCGCTGAAGCTTTCTTT. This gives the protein CASSLALKGHSSAEAFF.

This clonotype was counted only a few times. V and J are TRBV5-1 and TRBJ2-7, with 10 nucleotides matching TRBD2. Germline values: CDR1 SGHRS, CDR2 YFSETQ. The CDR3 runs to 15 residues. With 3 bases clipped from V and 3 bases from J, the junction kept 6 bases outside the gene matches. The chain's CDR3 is CASSSRAGGLYEQYF. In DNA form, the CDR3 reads TGCGCCAGCAGCTCCAGAGCGGGGGGGCTCTACGAGCAGTACTTC.

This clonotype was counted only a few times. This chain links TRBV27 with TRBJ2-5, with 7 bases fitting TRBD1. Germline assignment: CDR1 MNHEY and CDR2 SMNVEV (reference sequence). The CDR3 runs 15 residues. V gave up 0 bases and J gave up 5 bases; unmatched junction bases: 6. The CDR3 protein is CASSLSRGRGETQYF. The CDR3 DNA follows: TGTGCCAGCAGTTTATCAAGGGGGCGCGGGGAGACCCAGTACTTC.

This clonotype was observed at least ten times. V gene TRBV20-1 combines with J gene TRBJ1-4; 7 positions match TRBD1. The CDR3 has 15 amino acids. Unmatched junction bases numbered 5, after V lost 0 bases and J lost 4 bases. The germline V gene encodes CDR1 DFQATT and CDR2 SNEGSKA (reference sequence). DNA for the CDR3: TGCAGTGCTAGAGAAGGACAGGCGTTTAATGAAAAACTGTTTTTT. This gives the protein CSAREGQAFNEKLFF.

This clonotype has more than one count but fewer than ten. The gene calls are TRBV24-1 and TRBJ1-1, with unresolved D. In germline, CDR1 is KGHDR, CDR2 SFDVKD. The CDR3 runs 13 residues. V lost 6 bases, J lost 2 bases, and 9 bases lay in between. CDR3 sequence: CATSSGENTEAFF. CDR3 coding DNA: TGTGCCACCAGTTCGGGCGAAAACACTGAAGCTTTCTTT.

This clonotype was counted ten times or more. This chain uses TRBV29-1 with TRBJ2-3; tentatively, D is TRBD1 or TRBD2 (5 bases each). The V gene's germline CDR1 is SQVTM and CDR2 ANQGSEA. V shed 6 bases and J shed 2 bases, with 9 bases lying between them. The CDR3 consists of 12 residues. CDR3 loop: CSVVGTTDTQYF. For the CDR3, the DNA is TGCAGCGTGGTGGGGACCACAGATACGCAGTATTTT.